This T cell receptor (beta chain) was recovered during a study of chemoradiotherapy in HPV16-positive cancers. Profiled with immunoSEQ multiplex PCR; TCRdb holds only in-frame clones, not every one. The sample lists tens of thousands of clones, 80% to 90% occurring once. For this clone: Its antigen is undetermined.

Study-wide points: Candidate HPV-specific clones and E7-related TCR motifs grew in tumor during treatment. Better recurrence-free survival went with HPV-responsive T-cell expansion in HPV16-positive patients.

Germline CDR1 reads SGHRS; CDR2 reads YFSETQ. The ends were cut back, 4 bases at V and 0 bases at J, with 5 bases in the middle. The CDR3 spans 14 residues. The material was blood, obtained from a patient who underwent chemoradiotherapy. The clonotype was recovered from a human donor with HPV-associated anogenital cancer. The rearrangement uses TRBV5-1 and TRBJ2-6; no definite D call. CDR3 in DNA: TGCGCCAGCAGCGTAAGCTCTGGGGCCAACGTCCTGACTTTC. Translating gives CASSVSSGANVLTF.